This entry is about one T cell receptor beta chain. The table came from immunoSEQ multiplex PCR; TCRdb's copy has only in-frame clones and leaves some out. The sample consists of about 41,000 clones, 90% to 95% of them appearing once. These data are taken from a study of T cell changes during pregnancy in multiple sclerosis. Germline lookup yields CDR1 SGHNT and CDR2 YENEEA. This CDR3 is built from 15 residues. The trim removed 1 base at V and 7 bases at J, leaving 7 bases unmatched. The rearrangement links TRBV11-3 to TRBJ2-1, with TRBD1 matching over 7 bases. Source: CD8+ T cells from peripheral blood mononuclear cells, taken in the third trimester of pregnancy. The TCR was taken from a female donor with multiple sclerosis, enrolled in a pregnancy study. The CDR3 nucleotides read TGTGCCAGCAGCTTAGGGCAGGGGGATACGAATGAGCAGTTCTTC. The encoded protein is CASSLGQGDTNEQFF.